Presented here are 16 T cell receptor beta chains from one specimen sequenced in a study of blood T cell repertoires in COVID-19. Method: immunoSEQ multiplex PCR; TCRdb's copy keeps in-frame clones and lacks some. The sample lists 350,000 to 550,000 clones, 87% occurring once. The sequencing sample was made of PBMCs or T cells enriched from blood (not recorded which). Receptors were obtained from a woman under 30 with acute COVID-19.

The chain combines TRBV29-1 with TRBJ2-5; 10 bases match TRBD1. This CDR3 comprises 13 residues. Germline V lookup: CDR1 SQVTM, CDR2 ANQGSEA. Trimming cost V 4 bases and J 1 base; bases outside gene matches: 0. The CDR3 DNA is TGCAGCGTTGGGACAGGGGGCCAAGAGACCCAGTACTTC. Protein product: CSVGTGGQETQYF.

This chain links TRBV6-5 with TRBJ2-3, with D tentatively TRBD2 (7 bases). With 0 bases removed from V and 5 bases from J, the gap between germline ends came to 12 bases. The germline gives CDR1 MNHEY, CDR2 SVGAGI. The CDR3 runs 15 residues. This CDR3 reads CASSYSAGAVDTQYF. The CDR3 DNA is TGTGCCAGCAGTTACTCGGCGGGGGCCGTAGATACGCAGTATTTT.

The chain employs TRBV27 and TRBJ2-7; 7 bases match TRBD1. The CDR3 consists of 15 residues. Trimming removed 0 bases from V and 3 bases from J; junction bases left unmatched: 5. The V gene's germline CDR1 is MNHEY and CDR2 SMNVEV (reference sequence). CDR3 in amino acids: CASSLSLDRNYEQYF. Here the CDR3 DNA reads TGTGCCAGCAGTTTATCGTTGGACAGGAACTACGAGCAGTACTTC.

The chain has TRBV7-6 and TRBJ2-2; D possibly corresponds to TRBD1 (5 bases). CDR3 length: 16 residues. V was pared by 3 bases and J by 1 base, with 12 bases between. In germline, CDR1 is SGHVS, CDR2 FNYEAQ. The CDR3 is CASSFQPDMNTGELFF. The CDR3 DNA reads TGTGCCAGCAGCTTCCAACCGGACATGAACACCGGGGAGCTGTTTTTT.

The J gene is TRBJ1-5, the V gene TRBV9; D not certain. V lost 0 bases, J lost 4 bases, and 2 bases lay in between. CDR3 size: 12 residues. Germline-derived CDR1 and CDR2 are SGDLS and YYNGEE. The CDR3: CASSVANQPQHF. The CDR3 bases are TGTGCCAGCAGCGTAGCTAATCAGCCCCAGCATTTT. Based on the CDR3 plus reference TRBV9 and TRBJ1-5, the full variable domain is DSGVTQTPKHLITATGQRVTLRCSPRSGDLSVYWYQQSLDQGLQFLIQYYNGEERAKGNILERFSAQQFPDLHSELNLSSLELGDSALYFCASSVANQPQHFGDGTRLSIL.

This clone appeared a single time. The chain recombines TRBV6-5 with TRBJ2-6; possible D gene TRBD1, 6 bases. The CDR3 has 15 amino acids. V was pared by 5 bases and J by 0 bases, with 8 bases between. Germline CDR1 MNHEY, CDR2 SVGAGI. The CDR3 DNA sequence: TGTGCCAGCAGTCGAGGGGGCTCTGGGGCCAACGTCCTGACTTTC. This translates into CASSRGGSGANVLTF.

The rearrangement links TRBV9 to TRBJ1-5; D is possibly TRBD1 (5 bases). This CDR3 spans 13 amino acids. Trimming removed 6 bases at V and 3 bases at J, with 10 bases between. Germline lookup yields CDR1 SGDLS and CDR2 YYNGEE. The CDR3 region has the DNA TGTGCCAGCACCCAAGGGGACAATCAGCCCCAGCATTTT. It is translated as CASTQGDNQPQHF.

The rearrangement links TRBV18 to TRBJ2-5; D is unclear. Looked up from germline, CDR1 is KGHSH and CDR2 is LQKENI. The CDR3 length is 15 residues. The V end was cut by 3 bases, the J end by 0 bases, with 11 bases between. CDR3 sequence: CASSPSAVYQETQYF. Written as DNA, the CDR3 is TGTGCCAGCTCACCGTCGGCGGTGTACCAAGAGACCCAGTACTTC.

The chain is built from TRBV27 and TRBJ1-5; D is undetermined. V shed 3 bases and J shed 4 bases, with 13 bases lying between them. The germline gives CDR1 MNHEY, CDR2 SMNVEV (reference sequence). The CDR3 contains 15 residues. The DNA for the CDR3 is TGTGCCAGCAGTTTGGCGGCATCGAAAAATCAGCCCCAGCATTTT. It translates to CASSLAASKNQPQHF.

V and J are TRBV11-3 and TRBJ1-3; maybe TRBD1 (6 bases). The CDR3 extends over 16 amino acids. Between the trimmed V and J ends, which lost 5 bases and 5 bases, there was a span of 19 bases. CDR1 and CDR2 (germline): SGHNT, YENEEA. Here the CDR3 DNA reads TGTGCCAGCAGCACCCGGACAGATTTCAGCCGAAACACCATATATTTT. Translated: CASSTRTDFSRNTIYF.

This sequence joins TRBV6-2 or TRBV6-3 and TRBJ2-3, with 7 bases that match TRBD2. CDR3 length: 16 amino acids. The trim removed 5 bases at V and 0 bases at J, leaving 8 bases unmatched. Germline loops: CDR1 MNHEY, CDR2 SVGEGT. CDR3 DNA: TGTGCCAGCAGTGATTGGGGGAGGGTCAGCACAGATACGCAGTATTTT. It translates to CASSDWGRVSTDTQYF.

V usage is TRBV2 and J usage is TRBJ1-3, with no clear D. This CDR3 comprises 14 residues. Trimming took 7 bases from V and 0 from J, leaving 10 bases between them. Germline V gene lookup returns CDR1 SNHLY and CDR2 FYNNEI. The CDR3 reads CASTGALSGNTIYF. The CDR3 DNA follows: TGTGCCAGCACAGGCGCCCTCTCTGGAAACACCATATATTTT.

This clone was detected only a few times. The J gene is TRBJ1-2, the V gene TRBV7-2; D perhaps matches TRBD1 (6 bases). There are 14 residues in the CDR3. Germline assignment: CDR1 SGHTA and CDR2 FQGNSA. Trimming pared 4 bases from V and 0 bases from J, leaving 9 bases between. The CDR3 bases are TGTGCCAGCAGCTGGAGACAGGCTAACTATGGCTACACCTTC. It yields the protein CASSWRQANYGYTF.

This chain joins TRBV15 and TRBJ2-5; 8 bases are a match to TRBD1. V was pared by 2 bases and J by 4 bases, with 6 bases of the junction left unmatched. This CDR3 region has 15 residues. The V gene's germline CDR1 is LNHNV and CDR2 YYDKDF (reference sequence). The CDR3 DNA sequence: TGTGCCACCAGCAGAATCAGGGGGCAGAGAGAGACCCAGTACTTC. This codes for CATSRIRGQRETQYF.

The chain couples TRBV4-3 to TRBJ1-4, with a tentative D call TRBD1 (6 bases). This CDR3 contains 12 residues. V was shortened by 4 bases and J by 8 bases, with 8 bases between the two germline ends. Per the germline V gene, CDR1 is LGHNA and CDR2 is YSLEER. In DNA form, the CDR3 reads TGCGCCAGCAGCCCTAGGGGGGAAAAACTGTTTTTT. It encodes CASSPRGEKLFF.

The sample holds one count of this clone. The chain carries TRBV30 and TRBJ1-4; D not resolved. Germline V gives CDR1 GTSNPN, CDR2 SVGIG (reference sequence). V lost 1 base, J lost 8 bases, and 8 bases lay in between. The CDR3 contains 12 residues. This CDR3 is CAWSATQEKLFF. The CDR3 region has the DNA TGTGCCTGGAGTGCAACCCAGGAAAAACTGTTTTTT.